These T cell receptor beta chains were read from a single sample in a study of blood T cell repertoires in COVID-19. Repertoires were generated with immunoSEQ multiplex PCR, while TCRdb's copy carries only in-frame clones and drops some. The data show 50,000 to 70,000 clones, about four fifths seen once. Material for sequencing was peripheral blood. These TCRs come from a man between 65 and 85 years old with active COVID-19. CDR3s include the opening cysteine and the closing phenylalanine or tryptophan. Each record gives: CDR3 protein, CDR3 DNA, clone size, D gene, J gene, V gene. D genes are given only for firm matches. Clone size is stated in some rows and not others, as once, few, many or a class when expanded.

CDR3aa: CASSLVQGLTNQPQHF
CDR3nt: TGTGCCAGCAGCTTAGTGCAGGGGTTAACAAATCAGCCCCAGCATTTT
abundance: .
d_gene: .
j_gene: TRBJ1-5
v_gene: TRBV7-2

CDR3aa: CASSQESGNQPQHF
CDR3nt: TGCGCCAGCAGCCAAGAGTCGGGGAATCAGCCCCAGCATTTT
abundance: .
d_gene: .
j_gene: TRBJ1-5
v_gene: TRBV4-1

CDR3aa: CASSLARGDLYEQYF
CDR3nt: TGTGCCAGCAGCTTGGCCCGGGGGGACCTCTACGAGCAGTACTTC
abundance: .
d_gene: TRBD2
j_gene: TRBJ2-7
v_gene: TRBV5-4

CDR3aa: CASSQGDSGGRTQYF
CDR3nt: TGTGCCAGCAGCCAAGGGGACAGCGGGGGGAGGACCCAGTACTTC
abundance: .
d_gene: TRBD2
j_gene: TRBJ2-5
v_gene: TRBV14

CDR3aa: CASSQVGTGASPLHF
CDR3nt: TGCGCCAGCAGCCAAGTGGGGACAGGGGCTTCACCCCTCCACTTT
abundance: once
d_gene: TRBD1
j_gene: TRBJ1-6
v_gene: TRBV4-3

CDR3aa: CASVPGTSGYNEQFF
CDR3nt: TGTGCTAGTGTCCCCGGGACTAGCGGATACAATGAGCAGTTCTTC
abundance: once
d_gene: TRBD2
j_gene: TRBJ2-1
v_gene: TRBV12-5

CDR3aa: CATQLEGMNTEAFF
CDR3nt: TGTGCCACCCAACTGGAGGGGATGAACACTGAAGCTTTCTTT
abundance: .
d_gene: .
j_gene: TRBJ1-1
v_gene: TRBV2

CDR3aa: CASSFGTGFNEQYF
CDR3nt: TGTGCCAGCAGTTTCGGGACAGGGTTTAACGAGCAGTACTTC
abundance: .
d_gene: TRBD1
j_gene: TRBJ2-7
v_gene: TRBV6-5

CDR3aa: CASSQAKVHRGLNYNEQFF
CDR3nt: TGTGCCAGCAGCCAAGCTAAGGTCCACCGAGGGTTAAACTACAATGAGCAGTTCTTC
abundance: .
d_gene: .
j_gene: TRBJ2-1
v_gene: TRBV3-1/TRBV3-2

CDR3aa: CASSSRGRDYGYTF
CDR3nt: TGTGCCAGCAGCTCCAGGGGGCGAGACTATGGCTACACCTTC
abundance: few
d_gene: TRBD1
j_gene: TRBJ1-2
v_gene: TRBV5-4

CDR3aa: CASSRDRGAQLAYGYTF
CDR3nt: TGTGCCAGCAGCCGGGACAGGGGTGCCCAGCTAGCCTATGGCTACACCTTC
abundance: .
d_gene: TRBD1
j_gene: TRBJ1-2
v_gene: TRBV7-9

CDR3aa: CASSPTHTYGYTF
CDR3nt: TGTGCCAGCAGCCCAACCCACACCTATGGCTACACCTTC
abundance: few
d_gene: .
j_gene: TRBJ1-2
v_gene: TRBV6-6

CDR3aa: CASSPPLAGERSTQYF
CDR3nt: TGTGCCAGCAGCCCCCCACTAGCGGGAGAAAGGTCGACGCAGTATTTT
abundance: .
d_gene: TRBD2
j_gene: TRBJ2-3
v_gene: TRBV5-4

CDR3aa: CASHSAGNTEAFF
CDR3nt: TGTGCCAGCCACTCGGCGGGCAACACTGAAGCTTTCTTT
abundance: .
d_gene: .
j_gene: TRBJ1-1
v_gene: TRBV7-9

CDR3aa: CAWDPGTSGRGETQYF
CDR3nt: TGTGCCTGGGATCCCGGGACTAGCGGGAGGGGAGAGACCCAGTACTTC
abundance: .
d_gene: TRBD2
j_gene: TRBJ2-5
v_gene: TRBV30

CDR3aa: CASSSGQGRNEKLFF
CDR3nt: TGTGCCAGCAGCTCCGGACAGGGTCGGAATGAAAAACTGTTTTTT
abundance: .
d_gene: TRBD1
j_gene: TRBJ1-4
v_gene: TRBV7-9

CDR3aa: CATRESQGSGYTF
CDR3nt: TGTGCCACCAGGGAAAGTCAGGGATCCGGCTACACCTTC
abundance: .
d_gene: .
j_gene: TRBJ1-2
v_gene: TRBV24-1

CDR3aa: CASSSPGFAGANVLTF
CDR3nt: TGTGCCAGCAGCTCCCCAGGGTTCGCTGGGGCCAACGTCCTGACTTTC
abundance: few
d_gene: .
j_gene: TRBJ2-6
v_gene: TRBV11-2

CDR3aa: CASSLRAGVTDTQYF
CDR3nt: TGTGCCAGCAGCCTACGAGCGGGGGTCACAGATACGCAGTATTTT
abundance: .
d_gene: TRBD2
j_gene: TRBJ2-3
v_gene: TRBV3-1/TRBV3-2

CDR3aa: CASSADRGSSGNTIYF
CDR3nt: TGTGCCAGCAGCGCCGACAGGGGGAGCTCTGGAAACACCATATATTTT
abundance: .
d_gene: TRBD1
j_gene: TRBJ1-3
v_gene: TRBV9

CDR3aa: CASESGGMRTGELFF
CDR3nt: TGTGCCAGCGAGTCCGGAGGGATGAGGACCGGGGAGCTGTTTTTT
abundance: .
d_gene: .
j_gene: TRBJ2-2
v_gene: TRBV6-5

CDR3aa: CASSLSGANYGYTF
CDR3nt: TGTGCCAGCAGCCTATCGGGGGCTAACTATGGCTACACCTTC
abundance: once
d_gene: .
j_gene: TRBJ1-2
v_gene: TRBV6-5